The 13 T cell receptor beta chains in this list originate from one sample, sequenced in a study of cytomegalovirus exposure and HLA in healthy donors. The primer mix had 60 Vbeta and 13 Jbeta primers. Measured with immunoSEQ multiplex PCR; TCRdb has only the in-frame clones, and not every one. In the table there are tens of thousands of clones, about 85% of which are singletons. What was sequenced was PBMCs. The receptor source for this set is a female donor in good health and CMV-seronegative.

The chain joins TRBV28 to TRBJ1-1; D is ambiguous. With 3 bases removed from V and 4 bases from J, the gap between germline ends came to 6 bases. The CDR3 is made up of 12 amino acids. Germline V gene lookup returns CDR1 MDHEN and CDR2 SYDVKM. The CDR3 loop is CASSFRGTEAFF. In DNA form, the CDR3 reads TGTGCCAGCAGTTTTCGGGGCACTGAAGCTTTCTTT.

CDR3: CASSAPQVKRGQTQYF. For the CDR3, the DNA is TGTGCCAGCAGCGCCCCCCAGGTCAAGAGGGGGCAGACGCAGTATTTT. The gene calls are TRBV7-8 and TRBJ2-3; TRBD1 aligns across 7 bases. Germline values: CDR1 SGHVS, CDR2 FQNEAQ. The trim removed 5 bases at V and 9 bases at J, leaving 17 bases unmatched. The CDR3 spans 16 residues.

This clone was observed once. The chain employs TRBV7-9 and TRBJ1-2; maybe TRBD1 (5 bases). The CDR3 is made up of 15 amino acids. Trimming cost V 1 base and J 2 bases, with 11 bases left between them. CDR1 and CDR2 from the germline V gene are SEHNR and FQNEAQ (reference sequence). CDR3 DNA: TGTGCCAGCAGCTTAGGGGACTCCCGGAACTATGGCTACACCTTC. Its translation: CASSLGDSRNYGYTF.

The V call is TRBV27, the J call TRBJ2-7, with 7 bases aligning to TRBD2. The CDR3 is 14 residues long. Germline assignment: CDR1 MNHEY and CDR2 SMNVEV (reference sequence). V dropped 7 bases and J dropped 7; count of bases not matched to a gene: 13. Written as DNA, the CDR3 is TGTGCCAGCACCCTCTTAGCGGGCAATCATGAGCAGTACTTC. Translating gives CASTLLAGNHEQYF.

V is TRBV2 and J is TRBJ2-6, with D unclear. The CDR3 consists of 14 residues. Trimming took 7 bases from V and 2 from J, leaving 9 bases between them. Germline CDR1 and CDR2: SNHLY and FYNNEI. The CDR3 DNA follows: TGTGCCAGCAATCAGCTAGCTGGGGCCAACGTCCTGACTTTC. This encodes CASNQLAGANVLTF.

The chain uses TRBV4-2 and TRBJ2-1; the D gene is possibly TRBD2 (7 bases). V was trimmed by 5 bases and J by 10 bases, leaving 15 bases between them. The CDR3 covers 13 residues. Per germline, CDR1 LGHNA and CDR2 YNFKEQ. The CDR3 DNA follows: TGTGCCAGCAGCGCTCTCGGGGGGCAGGAGCAGTTCTTC. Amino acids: CASSALGGQEQFF.

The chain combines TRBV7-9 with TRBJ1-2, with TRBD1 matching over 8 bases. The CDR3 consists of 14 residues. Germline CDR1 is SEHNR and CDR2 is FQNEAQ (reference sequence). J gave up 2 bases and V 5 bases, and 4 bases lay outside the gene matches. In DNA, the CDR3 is TGTGCCAGCAGCCGACAGGGGATCAACTATGGCTACACCTTC. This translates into CASSRQGINYGYTF.

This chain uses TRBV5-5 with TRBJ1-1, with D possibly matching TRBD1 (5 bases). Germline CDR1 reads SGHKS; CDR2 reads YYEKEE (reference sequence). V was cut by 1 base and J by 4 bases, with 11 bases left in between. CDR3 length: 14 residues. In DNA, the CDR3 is TGTGCCAGCAGCTTGAGGGTGGGGGGCACTGAAGCTTTCTTT. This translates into CASSLRVGGTEAFF. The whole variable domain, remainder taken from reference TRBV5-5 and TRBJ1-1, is DAGVTQSPTHLIKTRGQQVTLRCSPISGHKSVSWYQQVLGQGPQFIFQYYEKEERGRGNFPDRFSARQFPNYSSELNVNALLLGDSALYLCASSLRVGGTEAFFGQGTRLTVV.

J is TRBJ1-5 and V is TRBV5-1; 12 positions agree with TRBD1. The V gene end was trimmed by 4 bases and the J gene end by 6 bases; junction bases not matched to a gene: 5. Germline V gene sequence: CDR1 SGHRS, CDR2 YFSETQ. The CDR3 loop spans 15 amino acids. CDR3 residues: CASSLGQGAGQPQHF. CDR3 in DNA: TGCGCCAGCAGCCTGGGACAGGGGGCAGGTCAGCCCCAGCATTTT.

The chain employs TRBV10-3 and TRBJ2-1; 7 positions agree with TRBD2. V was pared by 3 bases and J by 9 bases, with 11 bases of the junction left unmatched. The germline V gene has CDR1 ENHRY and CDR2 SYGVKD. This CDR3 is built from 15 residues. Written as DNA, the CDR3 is TGTGCCATCAGTGACAAGGCGGGAGCCTTGGGTGAGCAGTTCTTC. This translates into CAISDKAGALGEQFF.

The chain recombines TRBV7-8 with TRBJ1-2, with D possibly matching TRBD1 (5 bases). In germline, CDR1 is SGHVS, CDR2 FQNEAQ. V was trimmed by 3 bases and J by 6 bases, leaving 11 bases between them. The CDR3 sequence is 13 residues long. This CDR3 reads CASSFGGLDGYTF. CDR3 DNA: TGTGCCAGCAGCTTTGGGGGGTTGGATGGCTACACCTTC.

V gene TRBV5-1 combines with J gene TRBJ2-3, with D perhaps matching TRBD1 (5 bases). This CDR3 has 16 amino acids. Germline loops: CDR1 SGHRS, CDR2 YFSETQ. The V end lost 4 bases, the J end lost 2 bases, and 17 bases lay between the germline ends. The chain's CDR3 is CASSIGQSPYTDTQYF. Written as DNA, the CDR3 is TGCGCCAGCAGCATAGGACAATCTCCTTACACAGATACGCAGTATTTT.

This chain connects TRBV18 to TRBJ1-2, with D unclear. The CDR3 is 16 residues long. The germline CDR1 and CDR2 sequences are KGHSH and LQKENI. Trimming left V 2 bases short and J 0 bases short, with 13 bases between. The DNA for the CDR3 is TGTGCCAGCTCACCATCGAGCGGCGGTACTAACTATGGCTACACCTTC. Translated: CASSPSSGGTNYGYTF. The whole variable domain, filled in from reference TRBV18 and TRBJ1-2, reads NAGVMQNPRHLVRRRGQEARLRCSPMKGHSHVYWYRQLPEEGLKFMVYLQKENIIDESGMPKERFSAEFPKEGPSILRIQQVVRGDSAAYFCASSPSSGGTNYGYTFGSGTRLTVV.